Listed here are 5 T cell receptor beta chains from one sample, sequenced in a study of blood T cell repertoires in COVID-19. Assay used: immunoSEQ multiplex PCR; TCRdb lists only in-frame clones, some missing. Among roughly 68,000 clones listed, approximately 86% were seen once. Sequencing used peripheral blood. The receptors shown here come from a man aged 50-60 years with acute or convalescent COVID-19.

V usage is TRBV19 and J usage is TRBJ1-2; a possible D gene is TRBD1 (5 bases). The V gene lost 6 bases and the J gene lost 2 bases, with 13 bases spanning the gap. The CDR3 sequence is 14 residues long. CDR1 LNHDA and CDR2 SQIVND come from the germline V gene (reference sequence). Here the CDR3 DNA reads TGTGCCAGTAGCCTAGGGGTGACGAACTATGGCTACACCTTC. Protein: CASSLGVTNYGYTF.

On this clone itself: Other DNA sequences of this sample code for an identical CDR3. This chain uses TRBV7-9 with TRBJ1-1; D is possibly TRBD1 (5 bases). The length of the CDR3 is 13 residues. CDR1 is SEHNR and CDR2 is FQNEAQ in the germline V gene (reference sequence). The V end lost 5 bases, the J end lost 1 base, and 8 bases lay between the germline ends. CDR3 region: CASSRQGNTEAFF. The CDR3 DNA follows: TGTGCCAGCAGCCGTCAGGGGAACACTGAAGCTTTCTTT.

The chain links TRBV11-3 to TRBJ1-1; D may be TRBD1 (6 bases). Germline V gives CDR1 SGHNT, CDR2 YENEEA. The CDR3 runs to 13 residues. The V and J ends lost 4 bases and 5 bases respectively, with 11 bases between them. CDR3 region: CASSSGGSTEAFF. Here the CDR3 DNA reads TGTGCCAGCAGCTCTGGGGGCTCGACTGAAGCTTTCTTT.

This chain joins TRBV2 and TRBJ1-2; a possible D gene is TRBD1 (5 bases). From germline, CDR1 is SNHLY and CDR2 FYNNEI. The CDR3 spans 12 residues. V lost 4 bases and J lost 4, with 7 bases in between. CDR3 amino acids: CASSVDSYGYTF. DNA of the CDR3: TGTGCCAGCAGTGTTGACAGCTATGGCTACACCTTC.

This sequence joins TRBV4-1 and TRBJ2-6; 9 nucleotides align to TRBD1. With 1 base clipped from V and 1 base from J, the junction kept 11 bases outside the gene matches. This CDR3 comprises 20 residues. From germline, CDR1 is MGHRA and CDR2 YSYEKL. The CDR3 loop is CASSQVLPGQGPSGANVLTF. CDR3 nucleotide sequence: TGCGCCAGCAGCCAAGTTCTCCCCGGACAGGGGCCGTCTGGGGCCAACGTCCTGACTTTC.